What follows is one T cell receptor beta chain and its context. The ends were cut back, 1 base at V and 5 bases at J, with 12 bases in the middle. The CDR3 has 15 residues. TCRdb re-called the RT-PCR reads with MiXCR, one entry per CDR3 protein. The profile shows approximately 720,000 distinct CDR3 sequences, 13% to 15% of them singletons. The genes are TRBV12-3 or TRBV12-4 and TRBJ2-1; D possibly matches TRBD1 or TRBD2 (5 bases each). This sequence was found in a female donor in good health, serving as a healthy control. Sequencing input: memory CD4+ T cells from blood. The CDR3 DNA sequence: TGTGCCAGCAGTTTAGTCAGACTGGGGGACAATGAGCAGTTCTTC. It codes for CASSLVRLGDNEQFF.